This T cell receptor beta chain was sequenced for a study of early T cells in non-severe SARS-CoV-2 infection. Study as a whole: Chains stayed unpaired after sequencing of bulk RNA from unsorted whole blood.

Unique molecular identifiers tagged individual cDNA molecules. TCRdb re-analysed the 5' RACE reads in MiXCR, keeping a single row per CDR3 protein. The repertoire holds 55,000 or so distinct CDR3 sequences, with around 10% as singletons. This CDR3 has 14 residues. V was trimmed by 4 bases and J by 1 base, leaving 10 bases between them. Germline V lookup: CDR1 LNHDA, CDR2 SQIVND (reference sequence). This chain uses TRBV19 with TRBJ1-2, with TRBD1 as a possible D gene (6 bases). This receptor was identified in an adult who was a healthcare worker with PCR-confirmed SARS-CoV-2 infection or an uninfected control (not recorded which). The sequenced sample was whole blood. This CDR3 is CASSTGQFNYGYTF. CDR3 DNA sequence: TGTGCCAGTAGTACCGGACAGTTTAACTATGGCTACACCTTC. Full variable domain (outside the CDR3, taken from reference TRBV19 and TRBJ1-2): DGGITQSPKYLFRKEGQNVTLSCEQNLNHDAMYWYRQDPGQGLRLIYYSQIVNDFQKGDIAEGYSVSREKKESFPLTVTSAQKNPTAFYLCASSTGQFNYGYTFGSGTRLTVV.